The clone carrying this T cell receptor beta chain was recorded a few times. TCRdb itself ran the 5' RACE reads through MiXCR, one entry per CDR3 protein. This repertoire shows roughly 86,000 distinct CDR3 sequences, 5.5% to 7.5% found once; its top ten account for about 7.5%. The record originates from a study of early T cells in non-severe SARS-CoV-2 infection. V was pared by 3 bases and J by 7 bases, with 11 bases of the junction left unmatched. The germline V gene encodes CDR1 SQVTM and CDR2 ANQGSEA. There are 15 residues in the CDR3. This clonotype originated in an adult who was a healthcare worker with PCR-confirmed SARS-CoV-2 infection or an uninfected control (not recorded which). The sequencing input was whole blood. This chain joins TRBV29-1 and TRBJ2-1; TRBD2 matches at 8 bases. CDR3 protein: CSVDGRGGPGNEQFF. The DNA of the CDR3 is TGCAGCGTTGACGGACGCGGGGGGCCAGGGAATGAGCAGTTCTTC.